A selection of T cell receptor beta chains follows, all from one sample in a study of blood T cell repertoires in COVID-19. Sequenced by immunoSEQ multiplex PCR; TCRdb stores in-frame clones only, minus some. Among about 170,000 clones listed, around 87% were seen once. What was sequenced was peripheral blood. These receptors originate from a woman older than 75 with COVID-19, enrolled during active disease. Both conserved end residues are part of each CDR3. The D gene is left open where the match is weak. Size is stated for part of the rows, as once, few or many counts, or as a class when the clone is expanded.

V	size	D	J	DNA	CDR3
TRBV29-1	-	TRBD1	TRBJ1-1	TGCAGCGTTGAAGAGTGGTCAGGGGGCACTGAAGCTTTCTTT	CSVEEWSGGTEAFF
TRBV19	-	-	TRBJ1-5	TGTGCCAGTAGTATAGGTCAGGAGGCCTATCAGCCCCAGCATTTT	CASSIGQEAYQPQHF
TRBV6-4	-	TRBD2	TRBJ2-3	TGTGCCAGCAGCCTGGAAGCGGGAGGGCCGGATACGCAGTATTTT	CASSLEAGGPDTQYF
TRBV21-1	-	-	TRBJ2-7	TGTGCCAGCACCCGTAGCGGGAGACTTTCCAACGAGCAGTACTTC	CASTRSGRLSNEQYF
TRBV7-2	-	-	TRBJ2-1	TGTGCCAGCAGCTTAGTGGGGGGGCCAGGGAATGAGCAGTTCTTC	CASSLVGGPGNEQFF
TRBV10-3	-	TRBD1	TRBJ2-5	TGTGCCATCAGTCGGGACAGGGTGGGGACCCAGTACTTC	CAISRDRVGTQYF
TRBV5-1	-	-	TRBJ1-1	TGCGCCAGCAGCTTCGGGATTAACACTGAAGCTTTCTTT	CASSFGINTEAFF
TRBV29-1	-	-	TRBJ2-3	TGCAGCGTTGAAGATCGGGGGGCTCGCCCAGATACGCAGTATTTT	CSVEDRGARPDTQYF
TRBV15	once	TRBD1	TRBJ1-4	TGTGCCACCAGCAGGACACACCCGGGACAGGGGAAAGGTGAAAAACTGTTTTTT	CATSRTHPGQGKGEKLFF
TRBV2	-	-	TRBJ1-3	TGTGCCAGCAGCGCCGGGAGCCTCGGAAACACCATATATTTT	CASSAGSLGNTIYF
TRBV19	-	-	TRBJ1-5	TGTGCCAGTAGTTCCACGGGGAGCAATCAGCCCCAGCATTTT	CASSSTGSNQPQHF
TRBV9	-	-	TRBJ1-1	TGTGCCAGCAGTAAAACAGTGAACACTGAAGCTTTCTTT	CASSKTVNTEAFF
TRBV7-9	-	TRBD2	TRBJ2-5	TGTGCCAGCAGCTTTCGAAGCGGGAGTAAGGAGACCCAGTACTTC	CASSFRSGSKETQYF
TRBV6-6	-	TRBD1	TRBJ2-2	TGTGCCAGCAGTTCCACCGGGACAGGGTTCACCGGGGAGCTGTTTTTT	CASSSTGTGFTGELFF
TRBV19	-	-	TRBJ1-1	TGTGCCAGTAGTATTACAGGGAGGGGGAATGAAGCTTTCTTT	CASSITGRGNEAFF
TRBV9	-	-	TRBJ1-1	TGTGCCAGCAGCGTAGGTTCTAGGCTGGGTACTGAAGCTTTCTTT	CASSVGSRLGTEAFF
TRBV5-4	few	TRBD1	TRBJ1-6	TGTGCCAGCAGGCCGACAGGGGGCTCCTATAATTCACCCCTCCACTTT	CASRPTGGSYNSPLHF
TRBV9	-	-	TRBJ2-2	TGTGCCAGCAGTACGAGGATGAACACCGGGGAGCTGTTTTTT	CASSTRMNTGELFF
TRBV9	-	-	TRBJ1-3	TGTGCCAGCAACCCCCGCGGGACGCCGGGAAACACCATATATTTT	CASNPRGTPGNTIYF
TRBV28	-	-	TRBJ1-1	TGTGCCAGCAGTCCCTTCGTGAACACTGAAGCTTTCTTT	CASSPFVNTEAFF
TRBV6-5	-	-	TRBJ1-5	TGTGCCAGCAGTTACACCTTCGGGAATCAGCCCCAGCATTTT	CASSYTFGNQPQHF
TRBV5-6	-	TRBD2	TRBJ2-4	TGTGCCAGCAGCCTGCTAGCGGGGGACAAAAACATTCAGTACTTC	CASSLLAGDKNIQYF
TRBV11-2	-	-	TRBJ2-1	TGTGCCAGCAGCTTAGATTGGCTAGATATCCATGAGCAGTTCTTC	CASSLDWLDIHEQFF
TRBV24-1	-	-	TRBJ2-5	TGTGCCACCAGTGACACTAGACGAACGGCAGGAGAGACCCAGTACTTC	CATSDTRRTAGETQYF
TRBV28	-	-	TRBJ2-5	TGTGCCAGCAGTTTAGTTGGTACCGACAGGGAGACCCAGTACTTC	CASSLVGTDRETQYF
TRBV6-1	-	-	TRBJ2-5	TGTGCCAGCAGTGAAGCGTTATATTGGGGCCGAAAAGAGACCCAGTACTTC	CASSEALYWGRKETQYF
TRBV5-6	-	TRBD1	TRBJ2-3	TGTGCCAGCAGCTTGCCGGGACAGGGGGACACAGATACGCAGTATTTT	CASSLPGQGDTDTQYF
TRBV6-5	-	-	TRBJ1-1	TGTGCCAGCAGTTACTCCTCCAACACTGAAGCTTTCTTT	CASSYSSNTEAFF
TRBV11-2	-	TRBD2	TRBJ2-7	TGTGCCAGCAGCTTAACTAGCGGGAGCTCCTACGAGCAGTACTTC	CASSLTSGSSYEQYF
TRBV2	-	-	TRBJ2-4	TGTGCCAGCAGCGATACGAGGGCCAAAAACATTCAGTACTTC	CASSDTRAKNIQYF
TRBV7-9	-	TRBD1	TRBJ1-1	TGTGCCAGCAGCCCTCGGACAGGGGGAGGCACTGAAGCTTTCTTT	CASSPRTGGGTEAFF
TRBV7-2	-	-	TRBJ1-5	TGTGCCAGCAGCTCCTTCAATCAGCCCCAGCATTTT	CASSSFNQPQHF
TRBV7-2	-	TRBD2	TRBJ2-1	TGTGCCAGCAGCTTAGATGGTGGCGGGAGGCCGGTCGATGAGCAGTTCTTC	CASSLDGGGRPVDEQFF
TRBV15	-	-	TRBJ2-7	TGTGCCACCAGCCTGGAGCGGCCGGCCTACGAGCAGTACTTC	CATSLERPAYEQYF
TRBV28	-	-	TRBJ1-2	TGTGCCAGCAGTTTCATGGGCAGCTACTATGGCTACACCTTC	CASSFMGSYYGYTF
TRBV28	-	TRBD1	TRBJ2-2	TGTGCCAGCAGGGGACAGGGGGCGGATACCGGGGAGCTGTTTTTT	CASRGQGADTGELFF
TRBV29-1	few	-	TRBJ1-1	TGCAGTCCTCCCCGGGCAGGGCCCGTTACTGAAGCTTTCTTT	CSPPRAGPVTEAFF
TRBV19	-	-	TRBJ1-5	TGTGCCAGTAGTTGGACAGTCAATCAGCCCCAGCATTTT	CASSWTVNQPQHF
TRBV2	-	-	TRBJ2-7	TGTGCCAGCATGAGGGGGGGAATAGGCGAGCAGTACTTC	CASMRGGIGEQYF
TRBV3-1/TRBV3-2	-	TRBD1	TRBJ1-4	TGTGCCAGCAGCCTACTTCCGGGACAGGGGGATGAAAAACTGTTTTTT	CASSLLPGQGDEKLFF
TRBV20-1	-	TRBD1	TRBJ1-1	TGCAGTGCTACTGACAGGGAAACTGAAGCTTTCTTT	CSATDRETEAFF
TRBV5-1	-	-	TRBJ2-5	TGCGCCAGCAGCTTGGGGACAGCACAAGAGACCCAGTACTTC	CASSLGTAQETQYF
TRBV4-2	-	-	TRBJ2-7	TGTGCCAGCAGCCATGAAACAGGGTCGAAGTACTTC	CASSHETGSKYF
TRBV28	-	-	TRBJ1-3	TGTGCCAGCAGTTCCCCCGGGGGAAGCTCTGGAAACACCATATATTTT	CASSSPGGSSGNTIYF
TRBV7-2	-	-	TRBJ2-7	TGTGCCAGCAGCTTAGATGGGTACGGCAGGGATTCCTACGAGCAGTACTTC	CASSLDGYGRDSYEQYF
TRBV2	-	TRBD1	TRBJ1-1	TGTGCCACAGGACAGGGGGCAAACACTGAAGCTTTCTTT	CATGQGANTEAFF
TRBV18	-	-	TRBJ2-5	TGTGCCAGCTCACCACGAGGGTCGGCTTGGGAGACCCAGTACTTC	CASSPRGSAWETQYF
TRBV19	-	-	TRBJ1-5	TGTGCCAGTAATTCGGGGTTTCAGCCCCAGCATTTT	CASNSGFQPQHF
TRBV6-6	once	-	TRBJ2-7	TGTGCCAGCAGTTACTCGAGGGACATAGGCGAGCAGTACTTC	CASSYSRDIGEQYF
TRBV4-3	few	TRBD1	TRBJ2-7	TGCGCCAGCAGCCAAGAGACGGGACAGGGCCACGAGCAGTACTTC	CASSQETGQGHEQYF
TRBV4-2	-	-	TRBJ1-4	TGTGCCAGCAGCCTAGCAGGAGGGGCGGCAACTAATGAAAAACTGTTTTTT	CASSLAGGAATNEKLFF
TRBV6-5	few	TRBD1	TRBJ1-5	TGTGCCAGCAGTTACAGACAGGGGTATCAGCCCCAGCATTTT	CASSYRQGYQPQHF
TRBV7-2	once	-	TRBJ2-7	TGTGCCAGCAGCCCCACGGGAGCCGCCTACGAGCAGTACTTC	CASSPTGAAYEQYF
TRBV3-1/TRBV3-2	-	TRBD2	TRBJ2-5	TGTGCCAGTAGACTAGCGGGGGGAGAGACCCAGTACTTC	CASRLAGGETQYF
TRBV19	-	TRBD2	TRBJ2-1	TGTGCCAGTAGTCGGGAGGGAGGTTTCAATGAGCAGTTCTTC	CASSREGGFNEQFF